Listed below are T cell receptor beta chains from one sample, sequenced in a study of blood T cell repertoires in COVID-19. Repertoires were generated with immunoSEQ multiplex PCR, while TCRdb's copy carries only in-frame clones and drops some. The sample has roughly 130,000 clones, roughly 90% seen once. The sample taken for sequencing was peripheral blood. These receptors were collected from a man between 60 and 70 years old with COVID-19, enrolled during active disease. The CDR3 runs from the conserved cysteine through the conserved F or W. Fields, in order: D gene, V gene, clone size, J gene, CDR3 DNA, CDR3 protein. D genes are given only for firm matches. A clone size is listed for some rows: how often the clone was seen (once, few, many), or a class if it is expanded.

>.|TRBV7-2|.|TRBJ1-2
TGTGCCAGCAGCTTGACAGAAGCTAACTATGGCTACACCTTC
CASSLTEANYGYTF
>TRBD1|TRBV4-3|.|TRBJ2-5
TGCGCCAGCAGCCAGGACAGGGAGGAGACCCAGTACTTC
CASSQDREETQYF
>.|TRBV28|.|TRBJ2-5
TGTGCCAGCAGCCACCCCTTACGGAGGGAGACCCAGTACTTC
CASSHPLRRETQYF
>TRBD1|TRBV23-1|once|TRBJ1-6
TGCGCCAGCTTCTTCCAGGGGGCCTATAATTCACCCCTCCACTTT
CASFFQGAYNSPLHF
>.|TRBV2|.|TRBJ1-2
TGTGCCAGCATCCCGGGGGGGGGCAACTATGGCTACACCTTC
CASIPGGGNYGYTF
>TRBD2|TRBV19|.|TRBJ2-1
TGTGCCAGTACTAGCGGTGCTGATGGGAATGAGCAGTTCTTC
CASTSGADGNEQFF
>TRBD1|TRBV19|.|TRBJ1-2
TGTGCCAGTAGTATCCCCCCGACAGGGGCTGACTATGGCTACACCTTC
CASSIPPTGADYGYTF
>.|TRBV6-5|.|TRBJ2-3
TGTGCCAGCAGTTACCAGACTAGCACAGATACGCAGTATTTT
CASSYQTSTDTQYF
>.|TRBV25-1|.|TRBJ2-5
TGTGCCAGCAGTGAATCCCGGTCCTCGTACCAAGAGACCCAGTACTTC
CASSESRSSYQETQYF
>.|TRBV19|.|TRBJ1-2
TGTGCCAGTACCAATCGGGGGGTCGTCTATGGCTACACCTTC
CASTNRGVVYGYTF
>.|TRBV29-1|.|TRBJ2-5
TGCAGCGTTGAACTAGGCGGAGGGCCCGTGGAGACCCAGTACTTC
CSVELGGGPVETQYF
>.|TRBV6-6|few|TRBJ2-7
TGTGCCAGCAATCGGGAGTCCAACGAGCAGTACTTC
CASNRESNEQYF
>.|TRBV4-1|.|TRBJ1-5
TGCGCCAGCAGCCAAGAGATAAGCGCCTGGGGCAATCAGCCCCAGCATTTT
CASSQEISAWGNQPQHF
>.|TRBV6-4|.|TRBJ1-1
TGTGCCAGCAGTGACTCCTTGAACACTGAAGCTTTCTTT
CASSDSLNTEAFF
>TRBD2|TRBV5-1|.|TRBJ2-7
TGCGCCAGCCGCCGACTAGCGGGCGGGTTGTACGAGCAGTACTTC
CASRRLAGGLYEQYF
>.|TRBV29-1|.|TRBJ2-2
TGCAGCGTTGAAGATCTAGTCAGTAACACCGGGGAGCTGTTTTTT
CSVEDLVSNTGELFF
>.|TRBV6-6|.|TRBJ2-5
TGTGCCAGCAGTTACGGTGAGGGAGGAGAGACCCAGTACTTC
CASSYGEGGETQYF
>TRBD2|TRBV5-1|once|TRBJ2-1
TGCGCCAGCAGCTCGGGGGGGTTATACAATGAGCAGTTCTTC
CASSSGGLYNEQFF
>TRBD1|TRBV9|few|TRBJ1-2
TGTGCCAGCGCTTACGCCGGGACAGGGAACTATGGCTACACCTTC
CASAYAGTGNYGYTF
>.|TRBV5-1|.|TRBJ1-5
TGCGCCAGCAGCTTCACGGGGGGTTGGACTCAGCCCCAGCATTTT
CASSFTGGWTQPQHF
>TRBD2|TRBV6-1|.|TRBJ2-3
TGTGCCAGCAGTGGTCCCACAGCGGGAGAATGGACAGATACGCAGTATTTT
CASSGPTAGEWTDTQYF
>.|TRBV28|few|TRBJ2-7
TGTGCCAGCAGTATCATTAACCACCGAGGAGGGAAGGACGAGCAGTACTTC
CASSIINHRGGKDEQYF
>TRBD1|TRBV18|.|TRBJ1-5
TGTGCCAGCTCATCGCAGGGGGCGGGGAGCAATCAGCCCCAGCATTTT
CASSSQGAGSNQPQHF
>.|TRBV9|.|TRBJ2-3
TGTGCCAGCAGCGTAGCGGAGCGGGCAGATACGCAGTATTTT
CASSVAERADTQYF
>.|TRBV4-3|.|TRBJ1-1
TGCGCCAGCAGCCAAGTAAGCGGGACTGAGAACACTGAAGCTTTCTTT
CASSQVSGTENTEAFF
>TRBD2|TRBV13|.|TRBJ2-1
TGTGCCAGCAGCCCCGGGAGGGCTTACGGGAATGAGCAGTTCTTC
CASSPGRAYGNEQFF
>.|TRBV19|.|TRBJ1-1
TGTGCCAGTAGTATCGCTAGGAACACTGAAGCTTTCTTT
CASSIARNTEAFF
>TRBD1|TRBV18|.|TRBJ1-5
TGTGCCAGCTCACTAGGACAGGGCAATCAGCCCCAGCATTTT
CASSLGQGNQPQHF
>TRBD1|TRBV19|once|TRBJ2-7
TGTGCCAGAACTACAGGGGGCCAGCTCTACGAGCAGTACTTC
CARTTGGQLYEQYF
>TRBD2|TRBV24-1|.|TRBJ2-3
TGTGCCACCAGTGAACTAGCGGGAGAGCCCACAGATACGCAGTATTTT
CATSELAGEPTDTQYF
>TRBD1|TRBV6-5|.|TRBJ1-2
TGTGCCAGCAGACGAACAGGGGGCGATGGCTACACCTTC
CASRRTGGDGYTF
>.|TRBV28|.|TRBJ2-5
TGTGCCAGCAGGCCCCCACTAGGCGGGGAGACCCAGTACTTC
CASRPPLGGETQYF
>TRBD2|TRBV24-1|.|TRBJ2-5
TGTGCCACCGGAGATAGCGGGAGGGCCCCGGAGACCCAGTACTTC
CATGDSGRAPETQYF
>TRBD1|TRBV5-4|.|TRBJ1-3
TGTGCCAGCAGCTTGACAGGGGATCTCATTGGAAACACCATATATTTT
CASSLTGDLIGNTIYF
>TRBD1|TRBV19|.|TRBJ1-2
TGTGCCAGTAGAACAGGGGGCGATTTAATCTATGGCTACACCTTC
CASRTGGDLIYGYTF